The clone carrying this TCR beta chain was recorded a few times. Its specificity is not known. The single heparinised draw taken from each donor contained roughly 100 mL of blood on average. This record belongs to a study of beta chain features in type 1 diabetes. Germline CDR1 reads MNHEY; CDR2 reads SMNVEV (reference sequence). The ends were cut back, 8 bases at V and 4 bases at J, with 12 bases in the middle. This CDR3 contains 13 residues. As every portion of the isolated RNA was reverse transcribed, the sequencing read expressed TCRB transcripts. Sequencing was performed with immunoSEQ multiplex PCR; in TCRdb, only in-frame clones are kept and a portion is missing. There are around 150,000 clones in the sample; 6.5% to 8.5% occur only once, and under 1.5% lies in the top ten. Study conclusions and caveats: Patients with type 1 diabetes carried fewer insertions and had more deletions at their VDJ junctions.

The chain couples TRBV27 to TRBJ2-1; D possibly corresponds to TRBD2 (7 bases). The sample was central memory CD4+ T cells from blood. This sequence was found in a woman in her twenties or thirties in good health. The CDR3 bases are TGTGCCAGCGGGGGGGCAGGGTACAATGAGCAGTTCTTC. It is translated as CASGGAGYNEQFF.